Below are 10 T cell receptor beta chains sequenced from a single sample in a study of shared clonotypes between healthy human individuals. Clones were sequenced by immunoSEQ multiplex PCR, and TCRdb holds only the in-frame ones, with some missing. Among 2.3 million or so clones listed, 93% were seen once. The sample consisted of naive CD4+ T cells from PBMCs. Subset described: CD45RA+ positively selected. The receptors originated from a man in his late teens or twenties in good health. Some clones in this sample may be carry-over from other donors' samples.

The J gene is TRBJ1-2, the V gene TRBV11-2; the D gene is possibly TRBD1 (5 bases). CDR1 and CDR2 from the germline V gene are SGHAT and FQNNGV. CDR3 length: 13 amino acids. Trimming shortened V by 1 base and J by 8 bases, and 11 bases separated the two germline ends. The CDR3 coding sequence is TGTGCCAGCAGCTTAGGACAGATCCAGGGCTACACCTTC. Its protein product is CASSLGQIQGYTF.

This sequence joins TRBV28 and TRBJ2-1, with TRBD2 matching over 7 bases. V was pared by 4 bases and J by 8 bases, with 20 bases of the junction left unmatched. The CDR3 is made up of 18 amino acids. From germline, CDR1 is MDHEN and CDR2 SYDVKM. This CDR3 reads CASSSASGARGFMYEQFF. The CDR3 DNA reads TGTGCCAGCAGTTCGGCTAGCGGAGCTAGGGGCTTTATGTATGAGCAGTTCTTC.

This chain connects TRBV7-2 to TRBJ2-7, with D uncertain. The germline CDR1 and CDR2 sequences are SGHTA and FQGNSA. The CDR3 is made up of 13 amino acids. Deletions cut 1 base from V and 4 bases from J, with 8 bases between. The CDR3 reads CASSLESPYEQYF. CDR3 nucleotide sequence: TGTGCCAGCAGCTTAGAGTCACCTTACGAGCAGTACTTC.

This sequence joins TRBV19 and TRBJ1-5; D is perhaps TRBD1 (5 bases). CDR3 size: 14 residues. V gave up 11 bases and J gave up 0 bases, with 14 bases separating them. Germline V CDR1 and CDR2: LNHDA, SQIVND (reference sequence). CDR3 nucleotides: TGTGCCTCAGGCAGGGACTATAGCAATCAGCCCCAGCATTTT. It codes for CASGRDYSNQPQHF. The variable domain in full, with the rest retrieved from reference TRBV19 and TRBJ1-5, is DGGITQSPKYLFRKEGQNVTLSCEQNLNHDAMYWYRQDPGQGLRLIYYSQIVNDFQKGDIAEGYSVSREKKESFPLTVTSAQKNPTAFYLCASGRDYSNQPQHFGDGTRLSIL.

The CDR3 loop is CASSLSRFEAVEKLFF. CDR3 DNA sequence: TGTGCCAGCAGTTTATCGCGATTTGAGGCGGTCGAAAAACTGTTTTTT. The chain couples TRBV27 to TRBJ1-4; D is undetermined. Deletions cut 0 bases from V and 8 bases from J, with 16 bases between. The CDR3 is 16 amino acids. In germline, CDR1 is MNHEY, CDR2 SMNVEV (reference sequence).

The chain is built from TRBV7-9 and TRBJ2-3; 9 nucleotides agree with TRBD2. The CDR3 contains 15 residues. The V gene's germline CDR1 is SEHNR and CDR2 FQNEAQ (reference sequence). With V trimmed by 5 bases and J by 3 bases, 6 bases remained unmatched. The CDR3 sequence: CASSRLADGTDTQYF. As DNA, the CDR3 is TGTGCCAGCAGCCGACTAGCGGATGGAACAGATACGCAGTATTTT.

The V call is TRBV2, the J call TRBJ2-1, with TRBD2 matching 11 bases. The CDR3 is 16 residues long. Germline V gene sequence: CDR1 SNHLY, CDR2 FYNNEI. The ends lost 4 bases at V and 4 bases at J; junction bases unmatched: 6. As DNA, the CDR3 is TGTGCCAGCAGTGTTAGCGGGAGGGTCGGGTACAATGAGCAGTTCTTC. Encoded protein: CASSVSGRVGYNEQFF. Filled out from reference TRBV2 and TRBJ2-1, the complete variable domain reads EPEVTQTPSHQVTQMGQEVILRCVPISNHLYFYWYRQILGQKVEFLVSFYNNEISEKSEIFDDQFSVERPDGSNFTLKIRSTKLEDSAMYFCASSVSGRVGYNEQFFGPGTRLTVL.

V and J are TRBV19 and TRBJ2-7, with TRBD2 identical over 13 bases. Germline CDR1 reads LNHDA; CDR2 reads SQIVND (reference sequence). J was trimmed by 6 bases and V by 4 bases; bases with no gene match: 9. The CDR3 has 16 residues. This CDR3 reads CASSSGLAGVFGEQYF. The CDR3 DNA follows: TGTGCCAGTAGTAGCGGACTAGCGGGAGTCTTTGGCGAGCAGTACTTC.

This chain connects TRBV5-4 to TRBJ1-1, with TRBD1 matching over 8 bases. This CDR3 comprises 16 residues. Per germline, CDR1 SGHNT and CDR2 YYREEE (reference sequence). The V segment lost 1 base and the J segment 5 bases; nucleotides outside the gene matches: 10. The CDR3 DNA reads as TGTGCCAGCAGCTTGACGGACAGGGCTGTTGGGACTGAAGCTTTCTTT. It codes for CASSLTDRAVGTEAFF.

The rearrangement joins TRBV27 to TRBJ2-2; no definite D call. CDR3 length: 13 residues. Germline-derived CDR1 and CDR2 are MNHEY and SMNVEV (reference sequence). Trimming pared 6 bases from V and 6 bases from J, leaving 11 bases between. Here the CDR3 DNA reads TGTGCCAGCAGCTCTCGACGGTCCGGGGAGCTGTTTTTT. It translates to CASSSRRSGELFF.